Each of the 22 T cell receptor beta chains below was sequenced from the same sample in a study of OX40 agonist ivuxolimab in advanced cancers. Here immunoSEQ multiplex PCR was the method, and the copy in TCRdb shows in-frame clones only, minus some. The sample holds approximately 47,000 clones, about 86% seen once. Sequenced here: CD4+ or CD8+ T cells sorted from blood, sampled in a trial of the OX40 agonist ivuxolimab. The receptors come from an adult with an advanced solid tumor such as melanoma, head and neck, liver or kidney cancer.

V gene TRBV16 combines with J gene TRBJ1-5; no clear D gene. The CDR3 sequence is 13 residues long. Germline CDR1 reads KGHSY; CDR2 reads FQNENV. V was cut by 0 bases and J by 5 bases, with 5 bases left in between. CDR3: CASSQSRDQPQHF. The CDR3 DNA reads as TGTGCCAGCAGCCAATCCCGAGATCAGCCCCAGCATTTT.

The chain employs TRBV5-8 and TRBJ2-1; perhaps TRBD1 as D (6 bases). Trimming stripped 2 bases from V and 10 bases from J, with 16 bases between. The CDR3 length is 14 residues. In germline, CDR1 is SGHTS, CDR2 YDEGEE. CDR3 protein: CASSFWGQMREQFF. The CDR3 DNA follows: TGTGCCAGCAGCTTCTGGGGGCAAATGAGGGAGCAGTTCTTC.

The gene calls are TRBV6-5 and TRBJ2-7; TRBD1 agrees at 7 bases. V was pared by 2 bases and J by 4 bases, with 5 bases of the junction left unmatched. Germline V CDR1 and CDR2: MNHEY, SVGAGI. The CDR3 contains 14 residues. CDR3 DNA: TGTGCCAGCAGTTACGGGACAGTTCCTTACGAGCAGTACTTC. Encoded protein: CASSYGTVPYEQYF.

This sequence joins TRBV5-6 and TRBJ1-3; the D gene is possibly TRBD1 (6 bases). V lost 4 bases and J lost 0, with 17 bases in between. CDR1 SGHDT and CDR2 YYEEEE come from the germline V gene. CDR3 length: 17 amino acids. The CDR3 protein is CASSPGTTGPSGNTIYF. CDR3 coding DNA: TGTGCCAGCAGCCCCGGGACAACGGGTCCCTCTGGAAACACCATATATTTT.

The J gene is TRBJ1-2, the V gene TRBV9, with TRBD1 as a possible D gene (5 bases). The germline V and J ends were trimmed by 8 bases and 4 bases, with 12 bases remaining between them. CDR3 length: 12 residues. Germline loops: CDR1 SGDLS, CDR2 YYNGEE. CDR3 in amino acids: CASEGQGYGYTF. CDR3 coding DNA: TGTGCCAGTGAGGGGCAAGGCTATGGCTACACCTTC.

This clone was detected only once. The rearrangement uses TRBV9 and TRBJ2-1, with 12 bases fitting TRBD1. Germline V gives CDR1 SGDLS, CDR2 YYNGEE. CDR3 length: 21 residues. Losses at the gene ends were 3 bases for V and 0 bases for J; bases not matched to a gene: 16. CDR3 sequence (DNA): TGTGCCAGCAGCGGGCTAAACCGGGACAGGGGGCAACCCAGCTCCTACAATGAGCAGTTCTTC. Its translation is CASSGLNRDRGQPSSYNEQFF.

The chain links TRBV7-9 to TRBJ1-2; TRBD1 matches at 8 bases. V lost 4 bases to trimming and J lost 6 bases; unmatched junction nucleotides: 13. Germline-derived CDR1 and CDR2 are SEHNR and FQNEAQ (reference sequence). The CDR3 is 16 residues long. The CDR3 coding sequence is TGTGCCAGCAGCTCCCTCGTCAGACAGGGGCGGCATGGCTACACCTTC. Encoded protein: CASSSLVRQGRHGYTF.

This chain joins TRBV10-2 and TRBJ2-2; a weak D match, TRBD1 (6 bases). V gave up 6 bases and J gave up 1 base, with 24 bases separating them. Germline-derived CDR1 and CDR2 are WSHSY and SAAADI. There are 19 residues in the CDR3. For the CDR3, the DNA is TGCGCCAGCAGCCCCGGTCGTGGGGGCGACTTCGAGAACACCGGGGAGCTGTTTTTT. Translating gives CASSPGRGGDFENTGELFF.

The genes are TRBV4-1 and TRBJ1-2; 8 bases are shared with TRBD1. Germline V gives CDR1 MGHRA, CDR2 YSYEKL. The V gene end was trimmed by 0 bases and the J gene end by 7 bases; junction bases not matched to a gene: 4. The CDR3 has 14 amino acids. CDR3 in amino acids: CASSQEDRATGYTF. The CDR3 DNA follows: TGCGCCAGCAGCCAAGAGGACAGGGCGACTGGCTACACCTTC.

Only one count was recorded for this clone. The gene calls are TRBV19 and TRBJ2-1; either TRBD1 or TRBD2 may fit D (7 bases each). CDR3 length equals 15 residues. Between the trimmed V and J ends, which lost 7 bases and 8 bases, there was a span of 21 bases. From germline, CDR1 is LNHDA and CDR2 SQIVND (reference sequence). CDR3 DNA: TGTGCCAGTATTGGGAGGGACAGACCCCTATATGAGCAGTTCTTC. Protein product: CASIGRDRPLYEQFF.

The V call is TRBV19, the J call TRBJ1-2; D ambiguous. Trimming removed 6 bases from V and 4 bases from J, with 12 bases in between. Germline V gene lookup returns CDR1 LNHDA and CDR2 SQIVND (reference sequence). The CDR3 loop spans 13 amino acids. CDR3 region: CASRVGSPYGYTF. CDR3 coding DNA: TGTGCCAGTAGAGTAGGAAGCCCCTATGGCTACACCTTC.

Here the CDR3 reads CASSMQGASYEQYF. The CDR3, as DNA: TGTGCCAGTAGTATGCAAGGGGCCTCCTACGAGCAGTACTTC. The genes are TRBV19 and TRBJ2-7, with a tentative D call TRBD1 (5 bases). The CDR3 covers 14 residues. Trimming stripped 3 bases from V and 0 bases from J, with 9 bases between. The V gene's germline CDR1 is LNHDA and CDR2 SQIVND (reference sequence).

V is TRBV6-1 and J is TRBJ2-2; D might be TRBD1 or TRBD2, each matching 5 bases. The CDR3 sequence is 16 residues long. V lost 0 bases to trimming and J lost 4 bases, with 12 bases between them. CDR1 is MNHNS and CDR2 is SASEGT in the germline V gene. The CDR3 here is CASSEAGDGFTGELFF. The CDR3 DNA sequence: TGTGCCAGCAGTGAAGCGGGGGACGGCTTCACCGGGGAGCTGTTTTTT.

The J gene is TRBJ2-2, the V gene TRBV27, with 10 bases lining up with TRBD1. J lost 4 bases, V lost 8 bases, and 4 bases had no gene match. Germline CDR1 MNHEY, CDR2 SMNVEV (reference sequence). The CDR3 is 14 amino acids. The CDR3: CASGTGVSTGELFF. The CDR3 DNA is TGTGCCAGCGGGACAGGGGTTTCCACCGGGGAGCTGTTTTTT.

This clone was seen once. The chain carries TRBV9 and TRBJ2-5; D is unresolved. This CDR3 region has 15 residues. Trimming shortened V by 1 base and J by 4 bases, and 14 bases separated the two germline ends. Germline-derived CDR1 and CDR2 are SGDLS and YYNGEE. The CDR3 is CASSVSNGVGETQYF. The CDR3 region has the DNA TGTGCCAGCAGCGTAAGCAATGGGGTGGGAGAGACCCAGTACTTC.

This chain joins TRBV19 and TRBJ2-7; TRBD1 agrees at 7 bases. This CDR3 has 10 residues. Germline V gene data show CDR1 as LNHDA and CDR2 as SQIVND (reference sequence). The CDR3 protein is CATGTYEQYF. CDR3 in DNA: TGTGCGACAGGGACCTACGAGCAGTACTTC.

The CDR3 sequence: CASSPEGADTDTQYF. The DNA of the CDR3 is TGTGCCAGCTCACCAGAGGGGGCAGACACAGATACGCAGTATTTT. The chain is built from TRBV18 and TRBJ2-3, with 7 bases identical to TRBD1. CDR3 length: 15 amino acids. The J segment lost 2 bases and the V segment lost 2 bases, leaving 4 bases of the junction unmatched. Per the germline V gene, CDR1 is KGHSH and CDR2 is LQKENI.

V and J are TRBV30 and TRBJ2-3; tentatively, D is TRBD2 (6 bases). CDR1 is GTSNPN and CDR2 is SVGIG in the germline V gene (reference sequence). CDR3 length equals 15 residues. V lost 3 bases, J lost 3 bases, and 16 bases lay in between. CDR3 nucleotide sequence: TGTGCCTGGAGCCCGGGAGCCGGAGGGACAGATACGCAGTATTTT. This gives the protein CAWSPGAGGTDTQYF.

The chain recombines TRBV15 with TRBJ1-3, with TRBD1 matching 10 bases. Germline assignment: CDR1 LNHNV and CDR2 YYDKDF (reference sequence). The junction had 21 bases not matched to a gene; V was cut back by 4 bases and J by 3 bases. This CDR3 comprises 21 residues. CDR3 DNA sequence: TGTGCCACCAGCACGACCAGCCGGGACAGGGGATTGTTCCGAAGTGGAAACACCATATATTTT. It yields the protein CATSTTSRDRGLFRSGNTIYF. Using reference TRBV15 and TRBJ1-3 for the parts outside the CDR3, the full variable domain is DAMVIQNPRYQVTQFGKPVTLSCSQTLNHNVMYWYQQKSSQAPKLLFHYYDKDFNNEADTPDNFQSRRPNTSFCFLDIRSPGLGDTAMYLCATSTTSRDRGLFRSGNTIYFGEGSWLTVV.

The rearrangement joins TRBV27 to TRBJ2-1; no firm D call. The CDR3 totals 14 residues. The germline V gene has CDR1 MNHEY and CDR2 SMNVEV (reference sequence). V lost 8 bases and J 0 bases, leaving 11 bases between the germline ends. The CDR3 DNA follows: TGTGCCAGCCGTGTCCTGAGCTCCTACAATGAGCAGTTCTTC. It translates to CASRVLSSYNEQFF.

V is TRBV29-1 and J is TRBJ2-5; 11 bases agree with TRBD2. Germline lookup yields CDR1 SQVTM and CDR2 ANQGSEA. The V gene end was trimmed by 7 bases and the J gene end by 4 bases; junction bases not matched to a gene: 14. This CDR3 contains 16 residues. The CDR3: CSGRSLAGGPPETQYF. DNA for the CDR3: TGCAGCGGCAGATCGCTAGCGGGGGGCCCCCCAGAGACCCAGTACTTC. Supplemented by reference TRBV29-1 and TRBJ2-5, the full variable domain reads SAVISQKPSRDICQRGTSLTIQCQVDSQVTMMFWYRQQPGQSLTLIATANQGSEATYESGFVIDKFPISRPNLTFSTLTVSNMSPEDSSIYLCSGRSLAGGPPETQYFGPGTRLLVL.

This clone has more than one count but fewer than ten. This sequence joins TRBV14 and TRBJ2-7; D may match TRBD1 or TRBD2 (5 bases each). The CDR3 contains 14 residues. Per germline, CDR1 SGHDN and CDR2 FVKESK. The ends were cut back, 2 bases at V and 2 bases at J, with 10 bases in the middle. The CDR3 DNA is TGTGCCAGCAGCCAATGGGACGGTGCCTACGAGCAGTACTTC. This translates into CASSQWDGAYEQYF.